This passage covers 10 T cell receptor beta chains from one sample sequenced in a study of blood T cell repertoires in COVID-19. The repertoire was sequenced with immunoSEQ multiplex PCR; TCRdb's copy has only in-frame clones and lacks some. Counted here are hundreds of thousands of clones, approximately 91% occurring once; the ten biggest clones make up over 2%. The sequencing sample was made of PBMCs or T cells enriched from blood (not recorded which). The receptors come from a woman aged 40 to 49 with acute COVID-19.

The J gene is TRBJ1-2, the V gene TRBV5-1; D possibly corresponds to TRBD1 (5 bases). The V gene lost 2 bases and the J gene lost 5 bases, with 10 bases spanning the gap. The CDR3 runs to 13 residues. The germline V gene encodes CDR1 SGHRS and CDR2 YFSETQ. CDR3 in amino acids: CASSFSGEYGYTF. As DNA, the CDR3 is TGCGCCAGCAGCTTTTCGGGGGAGTATGGCTACACCTTC.

This sequence joins TRBV12-3 or TRBV12-4 and TRBJ1-2; 7 bases map to TRBD1. This CDR3 comprises 13 residues. J lost 8 bases, V lost 5 bases, and 8 bases had no gene match. Here the CDR3 reads CASSPRQGVGYTF. The CDR3 DNA is TGTGCCAGCAGTCCCCGACAGGGCGTGGGCTACACCTTC.

The J gene is TRBJ2-3, the V gene TRBV29-1, with 9 bases matching TRBD2. From germline, CDR1 is SQVTM and CDR2 ANQGSEA. Losses at the gene ends were 4 bases for V and 4 bases for J; bases not matched to a gene: 6. The CDR3 runs to 14 residues. The CDR3 bases are TGCAGCGTTGGTTTAGCGGGGGCGGCAGATACGCAGTATTTT. Amino acid sequence: CSVGLAGAADTQYF.

J is TRBJ2-5 and V is TRBV9; D is possibly TRBD1 (5 bases). This CDR3 is 13 amino acids long. V dropped 1 base and J dropped 5 bases, with 9 bases sitting between them. The germline gives CDR1 SGDLS, CDR2 YYNGEE. DNA for the CDR3: TGTGCCAGCAGCGTACGGGCAGGGGAGACCCAGTACTTC. It translates to CASSVRAGETQYF.

This clone was observed once. The V gene is TRBV10-3, the J gene TRBJ1-6; D is ambiguous. The CDR3 is 13 residues long. Germline V gives CDR1 ENHRY, CDR2 SYGVKD. V was cut by 4 bases and J by 13 bases, with 14 bases left in between. The CDR3 region is CAISATQEAPLHF. For the CDR3, the DNA is TGTGCCATCAGTGCGACCCAAGAGGCTCCCCTCCACTTT.

V is TRBV19 and J is TRBJ1-2; 12 bases line up with TRBD1. Germline V gene data show CDR1 as LNHDA and CDR2 as SQIVND (reference sequence). J was trimmed by 0 bases and V by 6 bases; bases with no gene match: 8. This CDR3 contains 17 residues. CDR3 amino acids: CASRPGGDRGPNYGYTF. As DNA, the CDR3 is TGTGCCAGTAGACCAGGAGGGGACAGGGGGCCTAACTATGGCTACACCTTC.

This sequence joins TRBV19 and TRBJ2-1, with D perhaps matching TRBD2 (7 bases). V dropped 5 bases and J dropped 9 bases, with 17 bases sitting between them. The CDR3 has 14 amino acids. CDR1 is LNHDA, CDR2 SQIVND, per germline (reference sequence). The CDR3: CASSDGGGSVEQFF. CDR3 DNA: TGTGCCAGTAGTGATGGGGGGGGCAGTGTTGAGCAGTTCTTC.

This chain links TRBV2 with TRBJ1-6, with TRBD1 as a possible D gene (5 bases). V lost 8 bases and J lost 7, with 12 bases in between. The CDR3 is 13 residues long. Germline assignment: CDR1 SNHLY and CDR2 FYNNEI. For the CDR3, the DNA is TGTGCCAGCCGGGGGGACCCAAATTCACCCCTCCACTTT. Its translation: CASRGDPNSPLHF.

The chain carries TRBV6-1 and TRBJ1-2; no definite D call. Trimming cost V 3 bases and J 4 bases, with 9 bases left between them. Germline CDR1 is MNHNS and CDR2 is SASEGT. The CDR3 has 13 amino acids. CDR3 in amino acids: CASSEGSFYGYTF. The CDR3 bases are TGTGCCAGCAGTGAGGGCTCGTTCTATGGCTACACCTTC.

There are a few counts of this clone. V usage is TRBV7-8 and J usage is TRBJ2-5, with 11 positions matching TRBD1. Unmatched junction bases numbered 6, after V lost 5 bases and J lost 4 bases. CDR3 length: 15 residues. Germline V gives CDR1 SGHVS, CDR2 FQNEAQ. CDR3: CASSLEDRGRETQYF. The CDR3 DNA reads as TGTGCCAGCAGCCTAGAGGACAGGGGGCGAGAGACCCAGTACTTC.